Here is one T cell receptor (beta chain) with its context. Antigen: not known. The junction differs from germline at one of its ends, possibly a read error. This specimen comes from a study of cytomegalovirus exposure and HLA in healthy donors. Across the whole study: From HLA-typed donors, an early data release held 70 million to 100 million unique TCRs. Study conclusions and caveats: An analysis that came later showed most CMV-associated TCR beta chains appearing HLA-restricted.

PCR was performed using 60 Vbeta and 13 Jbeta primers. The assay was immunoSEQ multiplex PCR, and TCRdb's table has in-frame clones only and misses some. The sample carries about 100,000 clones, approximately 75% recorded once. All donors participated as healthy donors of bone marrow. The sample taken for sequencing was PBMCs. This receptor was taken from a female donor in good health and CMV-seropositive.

The CDR3 DNA reads as TGCGCCAGCAGCCCGGAAGGGGGCCCTCCTGAAACACTGTTTTTT. Translating gives CASSPEGGPPETLFF. The chain carries TRBV5-1 and TRBJ1-4; 7 bases match TRBD1. The CDR3 covers 15 residues. From germline, CDR1 is SGHRS and CDR2 YFSETQ.